This TCR beta chain was recovered during a study of CD8 T cells in Susac syndrome. The length of the CDR3 is 13 residues. CDR1 is SGHRS and CDR2 is YFSETQ in the germline V gene. Trimming left V 4 bases short and J 1 base short, with 8 bases between. RNA totalling about 0.45 to 1 ug underwent reverse transcription with random hexamers. A single record per CDR3 protein comes from TCRdb applying MiXCR to the immunoSEQ multiplex PCR reads. Found here are around 200,000 distinct CDR3 sequences, over 90% of them singletons; the top ten hold around 0.16%. This receptor was identified in a human donor with Susac syndrome. The chain carries TRBV5-1 and TRBJ1-1; unclear D gene. The sequenced sample was CD8+ T cells from PBMCs. The CDR3 region has the DNA TGCGCCAGCAGCGGCGTTACGAACACTGAAGCTTTCTTT. This codes for CASSGVTNTEAFF.